The 12 T cell receptor beta chains listed next were all sequenced from one sample in a study of T cells in Graves' hyperthyroidism and ophthalmopathy. The investigators amplified TCR beta CDR3 regions from RNA transcripts. The HTBI set primed first-round TCR CDR3 RT-PCR. A single record per CDR3 protein comes from TCRdb applying MiXCR to the multiplex PCR reads. The sample lists roughly 630,000 distinct CDR3 sequences; 15% to 19% were seen once. Material for sequencing was blood. These receptor sequences come from a woman in her 30s with Graves' hyperthyroidism.

Note on this clonotype: This may come from a read error, since a much larger clone is one base off. V gene TRBV5-1 combines with J gene TRBJ2-2, with D unclear. V was cut by 2 bases and J by 0 bases, with 8 bases left in between. The CDR3 runs to 15 residues. CDR1 and CDR2 (germline): SGHRS, YFSETQ. In DNA form, the CDR3 reads TGCGCCAGCAGCTTACCAGCAACGAACACCGGGGAGCTGTTTTTT. This codes for CASSLPATNTGELFF.

In its sample, this clonotype was seen once. The chain employs TRBV5-1 and TRBJ2-7; D tentatively reads TRBD1 or TRBD2 (5 bases each). The V end was cut by 4 bases, the J end by 1 base, with 15 bases between. Per the germline V gene, CDR1 is SGHRS and CDR2 is YFSETQ. The CDR3 is 15 residues long. The CDR3 DNA sequence: TGCGCCAGCAGCCTTTCCCGGGACCCATCCTACGAGCAGTACTTC. Protein sequence: CASSLSRDPSYEQYF. The full variable domain, in which reference TRBV5-1 and TRBJ2-7 provide the parts outside the CDR3, is KAGVTQTPRYLIKTRGQQVTLSCSPISGHRSVSWYQQTPGQGLQFLFEYFSETQRNKGNFPGRFSGRQFSNSRSEMNVSTLELGDSALYLCASSLSRDPSYEQYFGPGTRLTVT.

This clonotype was seen repeatedly, ten times or more. V gene TRBV12-3 or TRBV12-4 combines with J gene TRBJ1-2; weak D call: TRBD1 (6 bases). The CDR3 contains 13 residues. V shed 3 bases and J shed 9 bases, with 14 bases lying between them. CDR3 bases: TGTGCCAGCAGTTTGTCCGGGGGCGTGAGCTACACCTTC. It specifies CASSLSGGVSYTF.

In its sample, this clonotype was seen a few times. The J gene is TRBJ2-1, the V gene TRBV7-9; D not certain. This CDR3 comprises 12 residues. Germline-derived CDR1 and CDR2 are SEHNR and FQNEAQ (reference sequence). The V end was cut by 5 bases, the J end by 12 bases, with 14 bases between. The CDR3 region is CASSQVREVQFF. The CDR3 nucleotides are TGTGCCAGCAGCCAAGTCCGTGAAGTGCAGTTCTTC.

About this clonotype itself: A much larger clone differs from this one at a single base, so this may be a read error. The V gene is TRBV12-3 or TRBV12-4, the J gene TRBJ1-5, with no clear D. Trimming cost V 6 bases and J 0 bases, with 12 bases left between them. The CDR3 totals 15 residues. CDR3 in amino acids: CASSMEANSNQPQHF. In nucleotides, the CDR3 is TGTGCCAGCAGCATGGAAGCCAATAGCAATCAGCCCCAGCATTTT.

The chain joins TRBV18 to TRBJ2-2; 9 bases agree with TRBD1. In germline, CDR1 is KGHSH, CDR2 LQKENI. The CDR3 is made up of 16 amino acids. J was trimmed by 3 bases and V by 4 bases; bases with no gene match: 6. The DNA of the CDR3 is TGTGCCAGCTCACGGGCGGGACAGGGCCACACCGGGGAGCTGTTTTTT. Encoded protein: CASSRAGQGHTGELFF.

The V gene is TRBV12-3 or TRBV12-4, the J gene TRBJ2-2, with TRBD1 matching over 8 bases. With V trimmed by 3 bases and J by 1 base, 4 bases remained unmatched. This CDR3 contains 16 residues. The CDR3 loop reads CASSFGQGRNTGELFF. For the CDR3, the DNA is TGTGCCAGCAGTTTCGGACAGGGCCGGAACACCGGGGAGCTGTTTTTT.

This clonotype was recorded at least ten times. The J gene is TRBJ2-1, the V gene TRBV12-3 or TRBV12-4; 12 bases are a match to TRBD2. V was clipped by 2 bases and J by 6 bases; unmatched bases: 11. The CDR3 runs to 18 residues. The CDR3 DNA follows: TGTGCCAGCAGTTTATATCCTAGCGGGAGGGCGTGGCGCAATGAGCAGTTCTTC. Amino acid sequence: CASSLYPSGRAWRNEQFF.

This clonotype was found many times. The chain couples TRBV10-3 to TRBJ2-1, with 7 bases that match TRBD2. Germline CDR1 and CDR2: ENHRY and SYGVKD. CDR3 length equals 13 residues. Unmatched junction bases numbered 5, after V lost 7 bases and J lost 5 bases. The DNA of the CDR3 is TGTGCCATCAACCGACTAGCCGACAATGAGCAGTTCTTC. Its protein product is CAINRLADNEQFF.

The table lists this clonotype with a count of one. This may come from a read error, since a much larger clone is one base off. V gene TRBV3-1 combines with J gene TRBJ2-3; D is uncertain. Germline V gene data show CDR1 as LGHDT and CDR2 as YNNKEL (reference sequence). V lost 4 bases, J lost 0 bases, and 11 bases lay in between. The CDR3 extends over 15 amino acids. The CDR3 region is CASSRLTGSTDTQYF. CDR3 in DNA: TGTGCCAGCAGCCGATTAACGGGCAGCACAGATACGCAGTATTTT.

This clonotype appeared many times. The chain is built from TRBV6-1 and TRBJ2-7; D possibly corresponds to TRBD1 (6 bases). The CDR3 contains 15 residues. Trimming cost V 5 bases and J 5 bases, with 19 bases left between them. In germline, CDR1 is MNHNS, CDR2 SASEGT. This CDR3 reads CASSYSQGSADEQYF. CDR3 DNA sequence: TGTGCCAGCAGTTACAGTCAGGGGAGCGCGGACGAGCAGTACTTC.

The chain carries TRBV2 and TRBJ2-5; 7 bases line up with TRBD1. Unmatched junction bases numbered 0, after V lost 8 bases and J lost 3 bases. This CDR3 is built from 11 residues. Germline V gives CDR1 SNHLY, CDR2 FYNNEI. The CDR3 nucleotides read TGTGCCAGCGACAGGGAAGAGACCCAGTACTTC. Translated: CASDREETQYF.